The 12 T cell receptor beta chains in this list originate from one sample, sequenced in a study of patients and donors after allogeneic stem cell transplantation. TCRdb called the RT-PCR reads again in MiXCR, with one record for every CDR3 protein. The sample holds about 150,000 distinct CDR3 sequences, 30% to 45% seen once. Sequencing input: blood, either unsorted or a sorted T cell fraction (not recorded which). The receptors shown here come from a human donor who was either an allogeneic HSCT recipient or a stem cell or donor lymphocyte infusion donor (not recorded which). It is not recorded whose cells these are; they may come from a transplant donor.

The V and J genes are TRBV27 and TRBJ2-1, with D unclear. This CDR3 comprises 14 residues. Germline CDR1 reads MNHEY; CDR2 reads SMNVEV (reference sequence). V lost 4 bases and J lost 7, with 14 bases in between. CDR3 coding DNA: TGTGCCAGCAGTTATTCTAGGCTCGGTAATGAGCAGTTCTTC. Its translation: CASSYSRLGNEQFF.

This clonotype was counted only a few times. The chain links TRBV25-1 to TRBJ1-6; 10 bases map to TRBD1. After removal of 8 bases from V and 4 bases from J, the junction contained 2 bases not matched to a gene. This CDR3 region has 14 residues. Looked up from germline, CDR1 is MGHDK and CDR2 is SYGVNS. CDR3 DNA: TGTGCCAGCTCGGGACAGGGGTATAATTCACCCCTCCACTTT. Translated, it gives CASSGQGYNSPLHF.

The genes are TRBV11-2 and TRBJ2-3, with 8 bases identical to TRBD2. Germline CDR1 and CDR2: SGHAT and FQNNGV. J lost 6 bases, V lost 0 bases, and 2 bases had no gene match. The CDR3 extends over 14 amino acids. The CDR3 nucleotides are TGTGCCAGCAGCTTAGAGACTAGCGCGGATACGCAGTATTTT. It yields the protein CASSLETSADTQYF.

The CDR3 sequence: CASSPSNQPQHF. In nucleotides, the CDR3 is TGTGCCAGCAGTCCTAGCAATCAGCCCCAGCATTTT. This chain joins TRBV12-3 or TRBV12-4 and TRBJ1-5; D gene unclear. The V end lost 5 bases, the J end lost 0 bases, and 2 bases lay between the germline ends. The CDR3 length is 12 residues.

This chain joins TRBV7-9 and TRBJ1-3; weak D call: TRBD1 (6 bases). This CDR3 is built from 19 residues. V gave up 1 base and J gave up 0 bases, with 19 bases separating them. Germline V gene lookup returns CDR1 SEHNR and CDR2 FQNEAQ (reference sequence). CDR3 nucleotide sequence: TGTGCCAGCAGCTTAGAGCCCAGGGGTAAATCACTCTCTGGAAACACCATATATTTT. Translating gives CASSLEPRGKSLSGNTIYF.

The J gene is TRBJ1-3, the V gene TRBV5-1; D gene ambiguous. Trimming left V 0 bases short and J 0 bases short, with 19 bases between. The CDR3 loop spans 19 amino acids. Germline-derived CDR1 and CDR2 are SGHRS and YFSETQ. The CDR3 loop reads CASSLGGTEPGNSGNTIYF. The CDR3 bases are TGCGCCAGCAGCTTGGGGGGTACCGAACCGGGGAACTCTGGAAACACCATATATTTT.

This chain joins TRBV4-3 and TRBJ2-3, with TRBD1 matching over 10 bases. CDR3 length: 16 residues. The junction had 13 bases not matched to a gene; V was cut back by 3 bases and J by 10 bases. The V gene's germline CDR1 is LGHNA and CDR2 YSLEER. The CDR3: CASSQATGGFPLAQYF. The CDR3 DNA is TGCGCCAGCAGCCAGGCGACAGGGGGCTTCCCACTAGCGCAGTATTTT.

The chain carries TRBV20-1 and TRBJ1-1; TRBD1 is a possible D gene (5 bases). CDR1 is DFQATT, CDR2 SNEGSKA, per germline (reference sequence). The CDR3 length is 15 residues. The V end was cut by 6 bases, the J end by 4 bases, with 21 bases between. CDR3 protein: CSAQPGIGSFTEAFF. CDR3 DNA sequence: TGCAGTGCCCAGCCAGGGATTGGTAGTTTCACTGAAGCTTTCTTT.

The chain links TRBV3-1 to TRBJ1-5; perhaps TRBD1 as D (5 bases). The CDR3 runs to 14 residues. The germline CDR1 and CDR2 sequences are LGHDT and YNNKEL (reference sequence). V gave up 5 bases and J gave up 3 bases, with 11 bases separating them. CDR3 nucleotide sequence: TGTGCCAGCAGCTTACAGGAATCCAATCAGCCCCAGCATTTT. This sequence encodes CASSLQESNQPQHF.

The chain employs TRBV6-5 and TRBJ1-3; no definite D call. This CDR3 is built from 18 residues. CDR1 and CDR2 from the germline V gene are MNHEY and SVGAGI. The ends were cut back, 5 bases at V and 0 bases at J, with 20 bases in the middle. The CDR3 DNA follows: TGTGCCAGCAGTCACCAGACCGGGTCTTACTACTCTGGAAACACCATATATTTT. Protein product: CASSHQTGSYYSGNTIYF.

The chain has TRBV6-1 and TRBJ2-7; no firm D call. Germline V gene lookup returns CDR1 MNHNS and CDR2 SASEGT. The CDR3 has 12 residues. The V end lost 1 base, the J end lost 3 bases, and 4 bases lay between the germline ends. As DNA, the CDR3 is TGTGCCAGCAGTGAAGGCAGCTACGAGCAGTACGTC. It codes for CASSEGSYEQYV.

V usage is TRBV6-2 or TRBV6-3 and J usage is TRBJ2-7; tentatively, D is TRBD1 (7 bases). Germline assignment: CDR1 MNHEY and CDR2 SVGEGT. This CDR3 has 13 amino acids. Trimming removed 8 bases from V and 2 bases from J, with 13 bases in between. CDR3 sequence reads: CASQAGQPYEQYF. CDR3 bases: TGTGCCAGCCAGGCGGGACAGCCCTACGAGCAGTACTTC.